This T cell receptor (beta chain) appears in the sequencing data of a study of CD8 T cells in ankylosing spondylitis. V lost 0 bases and J lost 3; bases outside the gene matches: 7. There are 17 residues in the CDR3. CDR1 and CDR2 from the germline V gene are LGHNT and FRNRAP. TCRdb passed the 5' RACE reads through MiXCR, listing each CDR3 protein once. The sample contains under 250,000 distinct CDR3 sequences, 30% to 35% of which appear only once. The chain uses TRBV12-5 and TRBJ2-3; TRBD1 agrees at 9 bases. This clonotype was sampled from a male donor with ankylosing spondylitis or in good health (not recorded which). Sequenced: blood, either unsorted or a sorted T cell fraction (not recorded which). CDR3: CASGLVLQTGGTDTQYF. CDR3 DNA sequence: TGTGCTAGTGGTTTGGTACTGCAGACAGGGGGGACAGATACGCAGTATTTT.